These 25 T cell receptor beta chains came from one sample sequenced in a study of T-cell reconstitution after alpha-beta-depleted transplantation in children. Using unique molecular identifiers, the investigators prepared the TCRbeta library. TCRdb itself ran the PCR reads through MiXCR, one entry per CDR3 protein. The data contain fewer than 20,000 distinct CDR3 sequences, 4.5% to 6.5% of them seen just once; the ten biggest clones take up roughly 6.7%. Here the sequenced sample was PBMCs, taken before TCRalphabeta/CD19-depleted stem cell transplant. The receptor set was obtained from a boy aged 5-17 years with acute lymphoblastic leukemia, due to receive a stem cell transplant.

This clonotype was seen repeatedly, ten times or more. The chain joins TRBV25-1 to TRBJ2-3, with 11 bases matching TRBD2. Germline CDR1 is MGHDK and CDR2 is SYGVNS. V was clipped by 4 bases and J by 6 bases; unmatched bases: 6. The CDR3 runs 15 residues. CDR3 in amino acids: CASSATSGSLDTQYF. CDR3 nucleotide sequence: TGTGCCAGCAGTGCAACTAGCGGGAGCTTGGATACGCAGTATTTT. Filled out from reference TRBV25-1 and TRBJ2-3, the complete variable domain reads EADIYQTPRYLVIGTGKKITLECSQTMGHDKMYWYQQDPGMELHLIHYSYGVNSTEKGDLSSESTVSRIRTEHFPLTLESARPSHTSQYLCASSATSGSLDTQYFGPGTRLTVL.

The sample holds many counts of this clonotype. V is TRBV4-1 and J is TRBJ2-7, with a possible D match to TRBD1 (6 bases). Trimming took 1 base from V and 3 from J, leaving 16 bases between them. Germline V gene lookup returns CDR1 MGHRA and CDR2 YSYEKL. This CDR3 comprises 16 residues. CDR3 DNA: TGCGCCAGCAGCCAAGTGGGGACATCGGATGTCTACGAGCAGTACTTC. Residues: CASSQVGTSDVYEQYF.

Within the sample, this clonotype is medium-sized (0.01 to 0.1%). The junction does not match germline at one end; this may be a read error. The chain combines TRBV20-1 with TRBJ2-7; D not resolved. Germline-derived CDR1 and CDR2 are DFQATT and SNEGSKA (reference sequence). The CDR3 has 15 residues. CDR3 DNA sequence: TGCAGTGCCAGAGGACCGCGGAGCCTCTCCTACGAGCAGTACTTC. Its translation: CSARGPRSLSYEQYF.

This clonotype appeared many times. J is TRBJ2-7 and V is TRBV6-2 or TRBV6-3; D unresolved. The CDR3 is 16 residues long. V shed 4 bases and J shed 0 bases, with 16 bases lying between them. From germline, CDR1 is MNHEY and CDR2 SVGEGT. The CDR3: CASSFGRVSSSYEQYF. CDR3 coding DNA: TGTGCCAGCAGTTTTGGAAGGGTCAGCAGCTCCTACGAGCAGTACTTC.

At least ten counts were recorded for this clonotype. The CDR3 spells CASSFGLAEAFF. The CDR3 bases are TGTGCCAGCAGCTTCGGGCTCGCTGAAGCTTTCTTT. The gene calls are TRBV7-9 and TRBJ1-1; unclear D gene. The CDR3 sequence is 12 residues long. V was shortened by 3 bases and J by 6 bases, with 8 bases between the two germline ends. Per germline, CDR1 SEHNR and CDR2 FQNEAQ (reference sequence).

This clonotype occurred many times. The chain recombines TRBV20-1 with TRBJ1-5, with D hard to call. Germline V gene sequence: CDR1 DFQATT, CDR2 SNEGSKA (reference sequence). The CDR3 runs 15 residues. V lost 0 bases, J lost 0 bases, and 9 bases lay in between. The CDR3, as DNA: TGCAGTGCTAGAGATGGAGGGTTTAGCAATCAGCCCCAGCATTTT. Translating gives CSARDGGFSNQPQHF.

By sample fraction, this clonotype is medium-sized. This chain links TRBV29-1 with TRBJ1-1; D call uncertain. Trimming removed 3 bases at V and 0 bases at J, with 11 bases between. The CDR3 covers 14 residues. The germline CDR1 and CDR2 sequences are SQVTM and ANQGSEA. The CDR3 loop reads CSVDRSAMNTEAFF. The CDR3 bases are TGCAGCGTTGATCGTTCAGCCATGAACACTGAAGCTTTCTTT.

The table lists this clonotype with many counts. The chain has TRBV27 and TRBJ1-2, with TRBD1 matching 9 bases. CDR3 length: 15 amino acids. The J segment lost 4 bases and the V segment lost 6 bases, leaving 9 bases of the junction unmatched. In germline, CDR1 is MNHEY, CDR2 SMNVEV (reference sequence). The CDR3 is CASRSGTGMGYGYTF. The DNA for the CDR3 is TGTGCCAGCAGGTCCGGGACAGGGATGGGCTATGGCTACACCTTC.

In this sample, this clonotype turned up many times. This sequence joins TRBV20-1 and TRBJ1-3; the D is unclear. The CDR3 loop spans 14 amino acids. The germline V gene has CDR1 DFQATT and CDR2 SNEGSKA (reference sequence). With 0 bases removed from V and 2 bases from J, the gap between germline ends came to 8 bases. The CDR3 nucleotides read TGCAGTGCTAGAGATTCGGGGACTGGAAACACCATATATTTT. Residues: CSARDSGTGNTIYF.

This clonotype is medium-sized. The chain couples TRBV10-3 to TRBJ2-7, with TRBD1 as a possible D gene (5 bases). CDR1 and CDR2 from the germline V gene are ENHRY and SYGVKD. This CDR3 region has 13 residues. Between the trimmed V and J ends, which lost 5 bases and 3 bases, there was a span of 11 bases. This chain's CDR3 is CAISNLTDYEQYF. Here the CDR3 DNA reads TGTGCCATCAGTAACCTGACAGACTACGAGCAGTACTTC.

V is TRBV19 and J is TRBJ1-5; 10 bases are a match to TRBD1. Germline V gene data show CDR1 as LNHDA and CDR2 as SQIVND (reference sequence). V gave up 5 bases and J gave up 4 bases; unmatched junction bases: 8. There are 16 residues in the CDR3. The CDR3 nucleotides are TGTGCCAGTAGTGCCCCCGGGACAGGGGTTAATCAGCCCCAGCATTTT. Protein product: CASSAPGTGVNQPQHF.

At least ten counts were recorded for this clonotype. The genes are TRBV28 and TRBJ1-2; 11 bases agree with TRBD1. Per the germline V gene, CDR1 is MDHEN and CDR2 is SYDVKM. This CDR3 has 16 residues. V was clipped by 4 bases and J by 8 bases; unmatched bases: 12. The DNA for the CDR3 is TGTGCCAGCAGTTCCACCCTGGACAGGGGGCTTCAAGGCTACACCTTC. Its protein is CASSSTLDRGLQGYTF.

This clonotype showed up many times. V and J are TRBV5-6 and TRBJ1-1; D gene uncertain. The CDR3 contains 12 residues. CDR1 is SGHDT, CDR2 YYEEEE, per germline. Trimming removed 4 bases from V and 0 bases from J, with 4 bases in between. The CDR3 nucleotides read TGTGCCAGCAGCCGGGTGAACACTGAAGCTTTCTTT. Translating gives CASSRVNTEAFF.

This clonotype is medium-sized (0.01 to 0.1%). The genes are TRBV12-3 or TRBV12-4 and TRBJ1-3; D gene uncertain. V was cut by 3 bases and J by 0 bases, with 9 bases left in between. CDR3 length: 15 residues. The CDR3 region has the DNA TGTGCCAGCAGTTTCGACACCTTCTCTGGAAACACCATATATTTT. Residues: CASSFDTFSGNTIYF.

This clonotype was seen repeatedly, ten times or more. The gene calls are TRBV13 and TRBJ1-2; the match to TRBD1 covers 9 bases. Per germline, CDR1 PRHDT and CDR2 FYEKMQ (reference sequence). V was pared by 5 bases and J by 6 bases, with 10 bases of the junction left unmatched. The CDR3 totals 15 residues. The CDR3 is CASSDYAGQGDGYTF. The CDR3 DNA is TGTGCCAGCAGCGACTACGCGGGACAGGGTGATGGCTACACCTTC. The full variable domain, with the rest looked up from reference TRBV13 and TRBJ1-2, is AAGVIQSPRHLIKEKRETATLKCYPIPRHDTVYWYQQGPGQDPQFLISFYEKMQSDKGSIPDRFSAQQFSDYHSELNMSSLELGDSALYFCASSDYAGQGDGYTFGSGTRLTVV.

This clonotype was observed many times. V usage is TRBV20-1 and J usage is TRBJ2-2; 7 bases map to TRBD2. Germline V gene data show CDR1 as DFQATT and CDR2 as SNEGSKA (reference sequence). V dropped 2 bases and J dropped 3; count of bases not matched to a gene: 9. This CDR3 has 16 amino acids. For the CDR3, the DNA is TGCAGTGCTAGAAGATCCCCTAGCGGACACACCGGGGAGCTGTTTTTT. This gives the protein CSARRSPSGHTGELFF.

This clonotype has at least ten counts. The gene calls are TRBV7-2 and TRBJ2-3; 9 positions match TRBD2. The trim removed 1 base at V and 1 base at J, leaving 6 bases unmatched. The germline V gene has CDR1 SGHTA and CDR2 FQGNSA. The CDR3 consists of 17 residues. CDR3 nucleotide sequence: TGTGCCAGCAGCTTAGTAGGGGCGGGGGGGCGCACAGATACGCAGTATTTT. Residues: CASSLVGAGGRTDTQYF.

This clonotype was observed many times. The J gene is TRBJ1-3, the V gene TRBV30; D not certain. This CDR3 is 12 amino acids long. Germline-derived CDR1 and CDR2 are GTSNPN and SVGIG (reference sequence). Trimming removed 4 bases at V and 9 bases at J, with 13 bases between. The CDR3 coding sequence is TGTGCCTGGATGGGAATCAAACCCACCATATATTTT. Translated, it gives CAWMGIKPTIYF.

This clonotype came up many times. The chain uses TRBV2 and TRBJ1-1; D remains unclear. The V end was cut by 7 bases, the J end by 0 bases, with 18 bases between. The CDR3 length is 16 residues. Germline CDR1 is SNHLY and CDR2 is FYNNEI. The CDR3 here is CASTLRAAYMNTEAFF. In DNA form, the CDR3 reads TGTGCCAGCACTCTACGGGCAGCCTACATGAACACTGAAGCTTTCTTT. Filled out from reference TRBV2 and TRBJ1-1, the complete variable domain reads EPEVTQTPSHQVTQMGQEVILRCVPISNHLYFYWYRQILGQKVEFLVSFYNNEISEKSEIFDDQFSVERPDGSNFTLKIRSTKLEDSAMYFCASTLRAAYMNTEAFFGQGTRLTVV.

This clonotype was counted at least ten times. The genes are TRBV7-2 and TRBJ1-5; D gene unclear. Germline V CDR1 and CDR2: SGHTA, FQGNSA. This CDR3 is built from 14 residues. V was trimmed by 6 bases and J by 0 bases, leaving 9 bases between them. Written as DNA, the CDR3 is TGTGCCAGCAGTCCCTGGAATAGCAATCAGCCCCAGCATTTT. It translates to CASSPWNSNQPQHF.

This clonotype is medium-sized (0.01 to 0.1%) by share. The gene calls are TRBV15 and TRBJ2-7; D gene uncertain. The CDR3 is 12 amino acids. Germline V lookup: CDR1 LNHNV, CDR2 YYDKDF (reference sequence). Trimming took off 4 bases at V and 6 bases at J, with 10 bases between the two ends. The CDR3 loop reads CATSIIGSEQYF. The CDR3 DNA reads TGTGCCACCAGCATTATCGGGTCCGAGCAGTACTTC.

This clonotype was seen many times. The V call is TRBV7-2, the J call TRBJ1-3; D possibly corresponds to TRBD1 (6 bases). Trimming cost V 0 bases and J 0 bases, with 15 bases left between them. CDR3 length: 18 residues. From germline, CDR1 is SGHTA and CDR2 FQGNSA. In DNA form, the CDR3 reads TGTGCCAGCAGCTTAGCCACATGGGGGGGGCACTCTGGAAACACCATATATTTT. Translating gives CASSLATWGGHSGNTIYF. Based on the CDR3 plus reference TRBV7-2 and TRBJ1-3, the full variable domain is GAGVSQSPSNKVTEKGKDVELRCDPISGHTALYWYRQSLGQGLEFLIYFQGNSAPDKSGLPSDRFSAERTGGSVSTLTIQRTQQEDSAVYLCASSLATWGGHSGNTIYFGEGSWLTVV.

This clonotype has a count of ten or more. This rearrangement joins TRBV7-8 to TRBJ2-7; D unclear. V was shortened by 1 base and J by 4 bases, with 11 bases between the two germline ends. Looked up from germline, CDR1 is SGHVS and CDR2 is FQNEAQ. The CDR3 is made up of 14 amino acids. The CDR3 loop is CASSLGQPQYEQYF. CDR3 nucleotide sequence: TGTGCCAGCAGCTTAGGGCAGCCCCAATACGAGCAGTACTTC.

This clonotype showed up many times. The chain recombines TRBV27 with TRBJ2-1; 8 bases are a match to TRBD2. CDR3 length: 14 amino acids. Germline V gives CDR1 MNHEY, CDR2 SMNVEV (reference sequence). Trimming removed 7 bases from V and 9 bases from J; junction bases left unmatched: 11. CDR3 loop: CASTSYGGGREQFF. The CDR3, as DNA: TGTGCCAGCACGTCCTACGGGGGGGGCCGTGAGCAGTTCTTC.

In this sample, this clonotype turned up many times. The J gene is TRBJ2-5, the V gene TRBV5-1; 7 positions match TRBD1. This CDR3 contains 14 residues. In germline, CDR1 is SGHRS, CDR2 YFSETQ. Trimming at V came to 0 bases and at J to 2 bases, leaving 1 base not matched to a gene. For the CDR3, the DNA is TGCGCCAGCAGCTTGGGGGGACAGCAAGAGACCCAGTACTTC. Its translation is CASSLGGQQETQYF.